Described below is a single TCR beta chain sequence and its context. The target of this receptor is not known. Per-nucleotide qualities are absent, and no much larger clonotype sits a single base away. The treatment or condition label for this specimen denotes: oral pan-JAK inhibitor, 5-10 mg twice daily. Lesional scalp punch biopsies and peripheral blood were obtained from alopecia areata patients. PBMCs were isolated by density centrifugation and stained for CD3, CD4 and CD8, after which CD4+ and CD8+ T cells were sorted on a FACSAria. The data originate from a study of CD8+ T cells in alopecia areata (dated 2018 in TCRdb). With regard to the full study: Treated patients were enrolled in an open-label pilot trial of oral tofacitinib at 5 to 10 mg twice daily for moderate-to-severe alopecia areata. Biopsies were taken from tofacitinib-treated patients at baseline and at 4 and 24 weeks of treatment, and a later scalp biopsy was taken in several of the tofacitinib-treated patients. TCRbeta CDR3 regions were amplified by immunoSEQ multiplex PCR with 35 Vbeta forward and 13 Jbeta reverse primers. Scalp clonality was compared across normal scalp (n=4), patchy alopecia areata scalp (n=8), and alopecia totalis/universalis scalp (n=8). On the human side, TCRbeta sequencing was run on scalp tissue and on sorted CD4+ and CD8+ peripheral blood T cells from healthy controls and from alopecia areata patients with either patchy or totalis/universalis disease. Tofacitinib was administered for 6 to 18 months, and 6 months of follow-up off drug were then conducted to assess delayed response and recurrence. RNA came from the PAXgene miRNA kit for fixed scalp, the miRNeasy kit for PBMCs, and the RNeasy kit for mouse skin. In treated patients, disease severity was measured using the SALT score, which gives the percentage of scalp surface area affected. High-throughput TCRbeta sequencing was used to examine T cell clonal expansion in alopecia areata in both the C3H/HeJ mouse model and human patients.

The CDR3 covers 16 residues, taking in both the cysteine and the phenylalanine. CDR3 DNA only is kept here, 48 bases in frame from base 1. Sequences SGHTA (CDR1) and FQGNSA (CDR2) are obtained from the germline V gene. The junction shows trimming of 6 bases on V and 2 bases on J, plus 14 bases between the germline ends. Here is what the overall study found, with its caveats: Resident alphabeta T cells in normal human skin are also sequenced, complicating scalp TCR repertoire analysis, unlike mouse skin dominated by gammadelta T cells. Many expanded lesional clones were found to persist in scalp and blood during tofacitinib treatment, and relapse after treatment cessation may be partly explained by this persistence. Because the treated cohort was small and included a single nonresponder, larger studies are needed to assess links between baseline CD8+ expansion and response. Shared TCR sequences between patients were less evident than in mice, which may be partly attributable to HLA diversity in the patient population. With tofacitinib, both scalp clonality and the number of expanded CD8+ clones among the top 100 scalp clones went down significantly. Lesional scalp, especially in alopecia totalis/universalis, showed higher clonality and more expanded CD8+ clones than normal scalp, suggesting antigenic drive.

Library generation was performed with the immunoSEQ multiplex PCR assay. RNA was extracted from all samples and reverse transcribed into cDNA, which served as template for TCR sequencing. SuperScript III was used for first-strand cDNA synthesis, primed with a 2:1 mix of oligo-dT and random hexamers. A synthetic immune receptor repertoire was used to assess amplification bias, and residual bias was removed computationally. As for the authors' bioinformatics: Raw reads were preprocessed for error removal, and CDR3 was defined according to IMGT conventions as running from the conserved cysteine to phenylalanine. To get clonality, Shannon entropy was normalized by log2 of the number of productive unique TCRs and the result was subtracted from 1. CD4 or CD8 identity of scalp clones was inferred by cross-referencing scalp TCRbeta sequences with sorted blood CD4 and CD8 repertoires. The clones in this table, taken by TCRdb from immuneACCESS, are in-frame only. Not every clone is retained; where verified, under half of the shortfall comes from an unresolved V gene, and the cause of the rest is unknown. That table supplies the V and J calls and clone size; D and trimming were determined from the DNA. Present in this sample are 150,000 to 200,000 clones, approximately 67% of which were seen just once. Clones ranked in the top ten supply about 1.3% of the sample.

This TCR was recovered from a human donor with alopecia areata. The starting material was CD4+ T cells sorted from blood, obtained between weeks 47 and 50, from a patient treated with tofacitinib. Recombination connected TRBV7-2 to TRBJ2-6; the D gene is not confidently resolved. The CDR3 reads as follows: CASSKPRPAGANVLTF. The nucleotides are TGTGCCAGCAGTAAACCAAGGCCCGCTGGGGCCAACGTCCTGACTTTC.